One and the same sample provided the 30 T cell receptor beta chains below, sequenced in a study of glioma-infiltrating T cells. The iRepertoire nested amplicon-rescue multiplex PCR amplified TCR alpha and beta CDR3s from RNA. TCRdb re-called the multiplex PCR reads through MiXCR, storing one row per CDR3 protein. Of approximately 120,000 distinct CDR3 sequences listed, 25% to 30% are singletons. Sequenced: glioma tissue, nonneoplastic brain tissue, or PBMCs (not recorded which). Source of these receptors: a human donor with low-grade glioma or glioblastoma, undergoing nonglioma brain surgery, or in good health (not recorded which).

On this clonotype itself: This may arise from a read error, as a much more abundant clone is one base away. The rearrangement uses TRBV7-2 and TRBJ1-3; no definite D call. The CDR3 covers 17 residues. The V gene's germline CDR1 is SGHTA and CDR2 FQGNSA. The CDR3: CASSLTLPELSGNAIYF. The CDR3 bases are TGTGCCAGCAGCTTAACTCTGCCGGAACTCTCTGGAAACGCCATATATTTT.

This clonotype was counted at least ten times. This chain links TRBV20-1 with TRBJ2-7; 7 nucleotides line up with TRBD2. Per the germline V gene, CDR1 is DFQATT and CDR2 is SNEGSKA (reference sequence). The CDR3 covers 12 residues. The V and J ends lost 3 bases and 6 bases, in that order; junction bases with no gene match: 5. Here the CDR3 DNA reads TGCAGTGCTAGCAGCGGGGCAAGCGAGCAGTACTTC. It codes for CSASSGASEQYF.

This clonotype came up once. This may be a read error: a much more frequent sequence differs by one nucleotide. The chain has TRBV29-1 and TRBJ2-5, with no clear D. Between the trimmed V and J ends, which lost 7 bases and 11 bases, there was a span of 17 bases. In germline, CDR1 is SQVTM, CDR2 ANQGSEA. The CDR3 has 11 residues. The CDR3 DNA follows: TGCAGCGGCCTCTCTGGGAATGAGCAGTACTTC. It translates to CSGLSGNEQYF.

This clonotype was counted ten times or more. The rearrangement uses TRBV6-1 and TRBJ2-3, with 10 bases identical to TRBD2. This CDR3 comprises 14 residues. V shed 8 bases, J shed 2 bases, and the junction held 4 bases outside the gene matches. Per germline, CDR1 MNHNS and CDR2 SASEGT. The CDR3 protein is CASELAGTTDTQYF. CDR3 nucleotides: TGTGCCAGCGAACTAGCGGGGACCACAGATACGCAGTATTTT.

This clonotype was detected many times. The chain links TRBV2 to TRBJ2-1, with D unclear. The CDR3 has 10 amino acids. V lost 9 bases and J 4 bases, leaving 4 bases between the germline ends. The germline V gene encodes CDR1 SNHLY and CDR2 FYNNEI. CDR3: CASLYNEQFF. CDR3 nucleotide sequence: TGTGCCAGTTTATACAATGAGCAGTTCTTC.

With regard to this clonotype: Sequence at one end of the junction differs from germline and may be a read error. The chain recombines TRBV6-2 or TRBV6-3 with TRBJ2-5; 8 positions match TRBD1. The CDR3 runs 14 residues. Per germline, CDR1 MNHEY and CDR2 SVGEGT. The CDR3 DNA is TGTCCCAGCAGTTACCGGACAGGGAAAGAGGCCCAGTACTTC. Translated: CPSSYRTGKEAQYF.

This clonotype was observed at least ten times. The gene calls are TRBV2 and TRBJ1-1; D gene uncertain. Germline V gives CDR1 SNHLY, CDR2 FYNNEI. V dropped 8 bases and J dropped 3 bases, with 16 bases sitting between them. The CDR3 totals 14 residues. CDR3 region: CASLAGSQDTEAFF. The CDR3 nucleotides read TGTGCCAGCCTAGCGGGGAGCCAAGACACTGAAGCTTTCTTT.

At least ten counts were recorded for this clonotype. The CDR3 spells CASSLIAGRSYNEQFF. CDR3 coding DNA: TGTGCCAGCAGTTTGATAGCGGGAAGATCCTACAATGAGCAGTTCTTC. The chain links TRBV6-2 or TRBV6-3 to TRBJ2-1; 8 bases fit TRBD2. After removal of 4 bases from V and 1 base from J, the junction contained 6 bases not matched to a gene. The CDR3 runs to 16 residues. Germline CDR1 is MNHEY and CDR2 is SVGEGT.

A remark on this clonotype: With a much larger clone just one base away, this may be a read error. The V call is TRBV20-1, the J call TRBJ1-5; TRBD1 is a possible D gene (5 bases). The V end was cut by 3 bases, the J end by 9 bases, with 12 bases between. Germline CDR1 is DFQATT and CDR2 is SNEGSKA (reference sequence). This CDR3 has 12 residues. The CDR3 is CSARGGHRPQHF. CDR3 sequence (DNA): TGCAGTGCTAGGGGGGGTCACCGGCCCCAGCATTTT.

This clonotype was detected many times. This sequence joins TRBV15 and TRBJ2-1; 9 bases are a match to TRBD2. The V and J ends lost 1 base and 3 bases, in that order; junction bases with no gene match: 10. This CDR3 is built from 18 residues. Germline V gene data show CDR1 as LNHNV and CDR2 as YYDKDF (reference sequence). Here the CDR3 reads CATSRVGSSGKFYNEQFF. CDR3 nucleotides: TGTGCCACCAGCAGAGTGGGATCTAGCGGGAAGTTCTACAATGAGCAGTTCTTC.

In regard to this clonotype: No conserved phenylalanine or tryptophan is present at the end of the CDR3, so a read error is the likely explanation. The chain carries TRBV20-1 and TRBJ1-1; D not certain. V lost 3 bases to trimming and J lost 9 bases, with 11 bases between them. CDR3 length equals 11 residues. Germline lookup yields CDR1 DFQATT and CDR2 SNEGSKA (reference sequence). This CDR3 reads CSASLFSQAFS. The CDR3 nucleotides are TGCAGTGCTAGCTTGTTCTCTCAAGCTTTCTCT.

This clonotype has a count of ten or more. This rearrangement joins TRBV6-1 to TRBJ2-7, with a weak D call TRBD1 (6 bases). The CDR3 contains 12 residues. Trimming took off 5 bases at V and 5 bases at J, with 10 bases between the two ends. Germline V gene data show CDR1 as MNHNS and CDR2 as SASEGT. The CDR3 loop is CASSRDIHEQYF. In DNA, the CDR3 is TGTGCCAGCAGTCGGGACATCCACGAGCAGTACTTC.

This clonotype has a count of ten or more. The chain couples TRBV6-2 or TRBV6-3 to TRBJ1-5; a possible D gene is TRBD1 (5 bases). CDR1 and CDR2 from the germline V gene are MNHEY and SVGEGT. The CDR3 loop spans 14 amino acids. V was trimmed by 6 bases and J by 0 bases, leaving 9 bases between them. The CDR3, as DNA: TGTGCCAGCAGCCGACAGAGTAGCAATCAGCCCCAGCATTTT. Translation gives CASSRQSSNQPQHF.

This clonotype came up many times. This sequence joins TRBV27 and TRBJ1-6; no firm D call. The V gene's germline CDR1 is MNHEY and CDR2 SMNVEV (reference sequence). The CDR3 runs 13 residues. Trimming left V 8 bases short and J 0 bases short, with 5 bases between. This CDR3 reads CASRSSYNSPLHF. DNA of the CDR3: TGTGCCAGCCGTAGCTCCTATAATTCACCCCTCCACTTT.

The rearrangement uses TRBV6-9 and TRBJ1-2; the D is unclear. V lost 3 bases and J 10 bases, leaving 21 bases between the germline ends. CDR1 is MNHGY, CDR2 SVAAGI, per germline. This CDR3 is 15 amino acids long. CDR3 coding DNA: TGTGCCAGCAGTTACCGGGGTGGATTATCGTATAACTACACCTTC. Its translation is CASSYRGGLSYNYTF.

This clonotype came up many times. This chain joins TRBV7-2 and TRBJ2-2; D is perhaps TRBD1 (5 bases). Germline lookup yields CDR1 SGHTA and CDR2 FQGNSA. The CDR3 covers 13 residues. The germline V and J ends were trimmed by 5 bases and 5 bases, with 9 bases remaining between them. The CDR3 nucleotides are TGTGCCAGCAGCATCGACAGAACCGGGGAGCTGTTTTTT. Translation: CASSIDRTGELFF.

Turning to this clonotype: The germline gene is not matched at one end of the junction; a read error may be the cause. DNA of the CDR3: TGTTCCAGCAGTTTCGGACAGGTTCGGGATGAGCAGCTCTTC. Its translation: CSSSFGQVRDEQLF. This chain joins TRBV6-2 or TRBV6-3 and TRBJ2-1; 7 bases fit TRBD1. In germline, CDR1 is MNHEY, CDR2 SVGEGT. This CDR3 is built from 14 residues.

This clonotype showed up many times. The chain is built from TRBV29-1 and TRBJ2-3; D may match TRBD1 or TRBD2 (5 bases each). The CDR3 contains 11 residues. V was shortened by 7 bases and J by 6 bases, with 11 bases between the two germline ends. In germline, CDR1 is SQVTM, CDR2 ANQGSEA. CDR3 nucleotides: TGCAGCGAAGGGGACGTTGATACGCAGTATTTT. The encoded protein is CSEGDVDTQYF.

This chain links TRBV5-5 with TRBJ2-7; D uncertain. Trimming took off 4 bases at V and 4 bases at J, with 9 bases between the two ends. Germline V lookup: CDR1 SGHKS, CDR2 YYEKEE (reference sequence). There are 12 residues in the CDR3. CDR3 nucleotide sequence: TGTGCCAGCAGCCCCCCCAGGTACGAGCAGTACTTC. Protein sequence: CASSPPRYEQYF.

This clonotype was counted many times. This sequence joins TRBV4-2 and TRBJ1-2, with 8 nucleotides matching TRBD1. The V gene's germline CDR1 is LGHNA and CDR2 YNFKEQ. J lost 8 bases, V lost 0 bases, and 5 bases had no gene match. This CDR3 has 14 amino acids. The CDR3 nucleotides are TGTGCCAGCAGCCAAGATAAACAGGGGGTCGGCTACACCTTC. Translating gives CASSQDKQGVGYTF.

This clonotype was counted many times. In DNA form, the CDR3 reads TGTGCCAGCAGTTTAGGGGACAGGGTGAAGTTCTTC. Its protein product is CASSLGDRVKFF. V and J are TRBV12-3 or TRBV12-4 and TRBJ2-1; 9 positions agree with TRBD1. CDR3 length: 12 amino acids. Losses at the gene ends were 1 base for V and 14 bases for J; bases not matched to a gene: 3.

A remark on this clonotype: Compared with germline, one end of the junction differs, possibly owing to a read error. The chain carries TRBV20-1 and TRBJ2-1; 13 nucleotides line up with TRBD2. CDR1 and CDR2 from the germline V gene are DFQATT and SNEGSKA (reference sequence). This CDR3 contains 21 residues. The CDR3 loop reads CSARPRPKGLAGALTYNEQLF. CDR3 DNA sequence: TGCAGTGCTAGACCTAGACCAAAAGGACTAGCGGGGGCCCTTACTTACAATGAGCAGTTGTTC.

The CDR3 DNA follows: TGTGCCAGCAGTTTGGCGGTCTACTCCACAGATACGCAGTATTTT. Encoded protein: CASSLAVYSTDTQYF. The chain joins TRBV27 to TRBJ2-3; D call uncertain. The CDR3 totals 15 residues. Between the trimmed V and J ends, which lost 3 bases and 2 bases, there was a span of 12 bases. Germline V CDR1 and CDR2: MNHEY, SMNVEV (reference sequence).

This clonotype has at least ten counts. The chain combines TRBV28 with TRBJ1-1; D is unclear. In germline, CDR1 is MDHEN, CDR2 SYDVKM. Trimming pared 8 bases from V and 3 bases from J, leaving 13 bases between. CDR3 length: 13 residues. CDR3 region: CASGLTQYTEAFF. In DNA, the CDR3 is TGTGCCAGCGGGCTTACACAATACACTGAAGCTTTCTTT.

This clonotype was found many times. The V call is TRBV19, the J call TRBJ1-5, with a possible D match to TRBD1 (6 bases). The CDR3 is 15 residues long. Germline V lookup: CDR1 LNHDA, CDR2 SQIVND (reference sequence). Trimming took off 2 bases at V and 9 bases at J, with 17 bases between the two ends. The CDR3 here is CASSIPRDKGGPQHF. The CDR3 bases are TGTGCCAGTAGTATACCCCGGGACAAAGGGGGGCCCCAGCATTTT.

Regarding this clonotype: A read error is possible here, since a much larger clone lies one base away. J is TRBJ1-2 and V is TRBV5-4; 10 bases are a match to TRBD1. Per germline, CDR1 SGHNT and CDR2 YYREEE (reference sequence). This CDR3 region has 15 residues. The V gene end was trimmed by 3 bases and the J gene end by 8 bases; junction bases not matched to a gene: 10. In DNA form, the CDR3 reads TGTGCCAGCAGCTCTCCGTCCGGGACAGGGGACGGCTACACCTTC. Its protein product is CASSSPSGTGDGYTF.

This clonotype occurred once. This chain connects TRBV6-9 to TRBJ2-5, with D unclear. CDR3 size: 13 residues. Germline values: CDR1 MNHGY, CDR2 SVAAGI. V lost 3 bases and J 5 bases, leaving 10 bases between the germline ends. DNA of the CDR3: TGTGCCAGCAGTTACACCACCAACGAGACCCAGTACTTC. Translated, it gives CASSYTTNETQYF.

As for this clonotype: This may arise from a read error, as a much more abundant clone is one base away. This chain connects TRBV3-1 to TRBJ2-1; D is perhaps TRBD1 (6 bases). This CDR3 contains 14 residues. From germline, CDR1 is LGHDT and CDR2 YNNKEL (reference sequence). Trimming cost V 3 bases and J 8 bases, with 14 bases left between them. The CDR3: CASSHQDRPHEQFF. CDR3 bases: TGTGCCAGCAGCCATCAAGACAGGCCGCATGAGCAGTTCTTC.

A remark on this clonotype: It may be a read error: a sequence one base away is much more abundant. The CDR3 DNA reads TGTGCCAGCAGTTTTGGGTACAATGAGCGGTTCTTC. Protein product: CASSFGYNERFF. V is TRBV12-3 or TRBV12-4 and J is TRBJ2-1; D not resolved. The CDR3 runs to 12 residues.

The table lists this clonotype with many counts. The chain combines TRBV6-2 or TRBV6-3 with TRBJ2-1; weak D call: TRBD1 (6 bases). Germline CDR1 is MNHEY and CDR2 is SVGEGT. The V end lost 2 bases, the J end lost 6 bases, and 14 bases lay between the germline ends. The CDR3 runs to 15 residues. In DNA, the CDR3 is TGTGCCAGCAGTTACCCGCGACAGGATACCAATGAGCAGTTCTTC. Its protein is CASSYPRQDTNEQFF.